This T cell receptor (beta chain) is from a study of T cell responses to AZD1222 COVID-19 vaccine. About this clone itself: Antigen: not known.

Notes on the study in general: The donor cohort was predominantly white British with a female majority, and clonal diversity may have been underestimated. It was only a handful of AZD1222 recipients who were seropositive at baseline.

This CDR3 region has 14 residues. Germline V lookup: CDR1 MRHNA, CDR2 SNTAGT. The V end was cut by 7 bases, the J end by 6 bases, with 16 bases between. Sequencing used immunoSEQ multiplex PCR; TCRdb keeps in-frame clones, though not all of them. The sample includes about 160,000 clones, 92% of them seen just once. This chain links TRBV6-4 with TRBJ1-5, with D possibly TRBD1 on 5 matching bases. Material: peripheral blood, obtained 28 days after the second AZD1222 dose. This receptor was obtained from an adult who received the AZD1222 COVID-19 vaccine. The DNA of the CDR3 is TGTGCCAGCATCTCAGGGTTTGACACTCAGCCCCAGCATTTT. This translates into CASISGFDTQPQHF.